This T cell receptor (beta chain) is from a study of regulatory T cells in long-lasting Graves disease. Study conclusions and caveats: Clonotypes that were public and shared totalled some 2,900 in persistent patients versus 850 to 1,000 in new patients.

The CDR3 has 13 amino acids. V dropped 6 bases and J dropped 2 bases, with 10 bases sitting between them. Germline CDR1 MNHNS, CDR2 SASEGT. Time point: newly diagnosed GD, antithyroid drugs for less than 3 months. Extracted RNA from PBMCs served as the source of the TCR library. The patients were enrolled through endocrinology in Xi'an, China. Many counts were recorded for this clonotype. Its cognate antigen is unknown. Arm-PCR of CDR3 regions and iRepertoire HTBI primers were the basis on which TCR beta libraries were built. TCRdb passed the multiplex PCR reads through MiXCR, listing each CDR3 protein once. This table holds around 250,000 distinct CDR3 sequences, 15% to 20% found once. These same data were also listed under a study on T cells in Graves' hyperthyroidism and ophthalmopathy. According to that study: Graves' hyperthyroidism is called stable when ophthalmopathy does not progress within 18 months. Patients aged 18 to 65 had newly diagnosed hyperthyroidism of under 2 months' duration.

The sequencing used peripheral blood mononuclear cells (PBMCs), collected at new diagnosis, from a patient treated with antithyroid drugs. The chain couples TRBV6-1 to TRBJ2-5, with D tentatively TRBD2 (5 bases). The sequence was obtained from a woman aged 25 to 39 with Graves disease. The CDR3 is CASRGALQETQYF. The CDR3, as DNA: TGTGCCAGCAGGGGAGCCTTACAAGAGACCCAGTACTTC.